The next 21 T cell receptor beta chains were all read from a single sample in a study of blood T cell repertoires in COVID-19. The table came from immunoSEQ multiplex PCR; TCRdb's copy has only in-frame clones and leaves some out. This table holds a few hundred thousand clones, over 80% found once. Source material: PBMCs or T cells enriched from blood (not recorded which). Receptors were obtained from a human donor in a cohort exposed to, infected with or recovered from COVID-19 (not recorded which). The donor label of this sample is uncertain.

The V and J genes are TRBV4-1 and TRBJ2-7, with TRBD1 as a possible D gene (5 bases). Trimming shortened V by 0 bases and J by 3 bases, and 6 bases separated the two germline ends. Germline lookup yields CDR1 MGHRA and CDR2 YSYEKL. The CDR3 contains 13 residues. CDR3 protein: CASSQERGYEQYF. In DNA, the CDR3 is TGCGCCAGCAGCCAAGAAAGGGGCTACGAGCAGTACTTC.

This sequence joins TRBV5-1 and TRBJ1-1, with TRBD1 identical over 7 bases. Germline V lookup: CDR1 SGHRS, CDR2 YFSETQ. Trimming took 6 bases from V and 4 from J; bases not matched to a gene: 12. This CDR3 contains 15 residues. The CDR3 protein is CASTSSDRPITEAFF. CDR3 bases: TGCGCCAGCACCTCCTCGGACAGGCCGATCACTGAAGCTTTCTTT.

The V gene is TRBV15, the J gene TRBJ1-3; no definite D call. The CDR3 is made up of 15 amino acids. V was pared by 0 bases and J by 0 bases, with 6 bases between. The V gene's germline CDR1 is LNHNV and CDR2 YYDKDF (reference sequence). In DNA form, the CDR3 reads TGTGCCACCAGCAGAGATCCGGGCTCTGGAAACACCATATATTTT. Its translation: CATSRDPGSGNTIYF.

The chain is built from TRBV7-6 and TRBJ1-1, with D possibly matching TRBD1 (5 bases). The CDR3 is made up of 16 amino acids. Per germline, CDR1 SGHVS and CDR2 FNYEAQ. V lost 5 bases and J 4 bases, leaving 20 bases between the germline ends. The DNA of the CDR3 is TGTGCCAGCAGCCCCGGACCGCAGGCAGGGCTCACTGAAGCTTTCTTT. This gives the protein CASSPGPQAGLTEAFF.

This rearrangement joins TRBV7-2 to TRBJ2-5; 8 nucleotides match TRBD1. The V gene end was trimmed by 3 bases and the J gene end by 4 bases; junction bases not matched to a gene: 7. The CDR3 runs to 15 residues. From germline, CDR1 is SGHTA and CDR2 FQGNSA. The CDR3 region is CASSFDRGTLETQYF. The CDR3 DNA reads TGTGCCAGCAGCTTCGACAGGGGCACACTAGAGACCCAGTACTTC.

V usage is TRBV7-8 and J usage is TRBJ2-7; 9 nucleotides agree with TRBD2. V was pared by 2 bases and J by 2 bases, with 4 bases of the junction left unmatched. Germline V gene data show CDR1 as SGHVS and CDR2 as FQNEAQ. The CDR3 spans 15 residues. CDR3 DNA: TGTGCCAGCAGCTTATGGACTAGCGCTCCCTACGAGCAGTACTTC. As protein: CASSLWTSAPYEQYF.

This clone was seen only once. The chain employs TRBV6-2 or TRBV6-3 and TRBJ1-1; 7 positions match TRBD1. From germline, CDR1 is MNHEY and CDR2 SVGEGT. J lost 3 bases, V lost 4 bases, and 8 bases had no gene match. This CDR3 contains 15 residues. CDR3: CASSLKGQRYTEAFF. The CDR3, as DNA: TGTGCCAGCAGTTTAAAGGGACAGCGCTACACTGAAGCTTTCTTT.

The chain combines TRBV10-1 with TRBJ1-2; TRBD1 is a possible D gene (6 bases). The length of the CDR3 is 14 residues. Germline V gene lookup returns CDR1 WNHNN and CDR2 SYGVQD (reference sequence). Trimming stripped 4 bases from V and 6 bases from J, with 15 bases between. The CDR3: CASSGTDRPHGYTF. The CDR3 region has the DNA TGCGCCAGCAGTGGGACAGACCGCCCACATGGCTACACCTTC.

The chain carries TRBV4-3 and TRBJ1-2; D call uncertain. Trimming pared 1 base from V and 8 bases from J, leaving 11 bases between. In germline, CDR1 is LGHNA, CDR2 YSLEER. This CDR3 is built from 13 residues. The chain's CDR3 is CASSQGYTGGYTF. DNA for the CDR3: TGCGCCAGCAGCCAAGGGTATACGGGAGGCTACACCTTC.

This sequence joins TRBV27 and TRBJ2-6, with D unclear. The CDR3 runs 15 residues. In germline, CDR1 is MNHEY, CDR2 SMNVEV (reference sequence). V dropped 5 bases and J dropped 0 bases, with 8 bases sitting between them. In DNA, the CDR3 is TGTGCCAGCAGTATCAAAAACTCTGGGGCCAACGTCCTGACTTTC. Translation: CASSIKNSGANVLTF.

The chain joins TRBV29-1 to TRBJ2-3; 9 bases map to TRBD1. Germline assignment: CDR1 SQVTM and CDR2 ANQGSEA. This CDR3 is built from 14 residues. V lost 7 bases to trimming and J lost 3 bases; unmatched junction nucleotides: 8. CDR3 region: CSARTGVVTDTQYF. The CDR3 DNA reads as TGCAGCGCGCGGACAGGGGTGGTTACAGATACGCAGTATTTT.

V gene TRBV7-3 combines with J gene TRBJ2-3; 11 nucleotides agree with TRBD2. The ends lost 1 base at V and 5 bases at J; junction bases unmatched: 8. Germline V gives CDR1 SGHTA, CDR2 FQGTGA. The CDR3 consists of 17 residues. This chain's CDR3 is CASSLSLQLAGEDTQYF. DNA for the CDR3: TGTGCCAGCAGCTTAAGCCTTCAACTAGCGGGGGAAGATACGCAGTATTTT. The full variable domain, its missing parts supplied by reference TRBV7-3 and TRBJ2-3, is GAGVSQTPSNKVTEKGKYVELRCDPISGHTALYWYRQSLGQGPEFLIYFQGTGAADDSGLPNDRFFAVRPEGSVSTLKIQRTERGDSAVYLCASSLSLQLAGEDTQYFGPGTRLTVL.

The rearrangement uses TRBV14 and TRBJ2-3; the D gene is possibly TRBD2 (6 bases). V lost 4 bases and J lost 6, with 23 bases in between. The length of the CDR3 is 17 residues. Germline assignment: CDR1 SGHDN and CDR2 FVKESK. Here the CDR3 reads CASSPWTIHYGSDTQYF. The CDR3 DNA reads TGTGCCAGCAGCCCCTGGACTATTCACTATGGGTCGGATACGCAGTATTTT.

This clone occurred once. The CDR3 here is CATSDRTSGVSKETQYF. The CDR3 coding sequence is TGTGCCACCAGTGACCGGACTAGCGGGGTATCTAAAGAGACCCAGTACTTC. The V call is TRBV24-1, the J call TRBJ2-5; TRBD2 agrees at 12 bases. CDR1 KGHDR and CDR2 SFDVKD come from the germline V gene. The CDR3 has 17 amino acids. V lost 4 bases to trimming and J lost 3 bases; unmatched junction nucleotides: 8.

This clone was seen a single time. V gene TRBV24-1 combines with J gene TRBJ1-1, with 11 bases matching TRBD1. Trimming at V came to 0 bases and at J to 7 bases, leaving 6 bases not matched to a gene. This CDR3 contains 16 residues. Looked up from germline, CDR1 is KGHDR and CDR2 is SFDVKD. The CDR3 spells CATSDLWTGGQDEAFF. CDR3 sequence (DNA): TGTGCCACCAGTGATTTGTGGACAGGGGGCCAAGATGAAGCTTTCTTT.

This chain links TRBV4-3 with TRBJ1-1, with 11 bases fitting TRBD1. The CDR3 runs to 15 residues. J was trimmed by 6 bases and V by 0 bases; bases with no gene match: 3. Germline V lookup: CDR1 LGHNA, CDR2 YSLEER. CDR3 region: CASSQEGQGVPEAFF. CDR3 coding DNA: TGCGCCAGCAGCCAAGAGGGACAGGGGGTGCCTGAAGCTTTCTTT.

The V and J genes are TRBV6-5 and TRBJ1-6; D remains ambiguous. Trimming removed 5 bases from V and 7 bases from J, with 9 bases in between. CDR3 size: 13 residues. Germline loops: CDR1 MNHEY, CDR2 SVGAGI. CDR3: CASSQSRNSPLHF. The DNA for the CDR3 is TGTGCCAGCAGTCAGTCGCGGAATTCACCCCTCCACTTT.

The V and J genes are TRBV21-1 and TRBJ1-2; the DNA was not compared with TRBD1, the D call given in the table. TRBV21-1 is an annotated pseudogene. The CDR3 contains 16 residues. This CDR3 is CASSKEGAGTTHGYTF. As DNA, the CDR3 is TGTGCCAGCAGCAAAGAGGGGGCCGGAACAACCCATGGCTACACCTTC.

The rearrangement joins TRBV9 to TRBJ1-4; D is uncertain. The CDR3 runs to 13 residues. V was clipped by 0 bases and J by 5 bases, with 5 bases between them. Germline V gene data show CDR1 as SGDLS and CDR2 as YYNGEE. The CDR3: CASSVDMNEKLFF. CDR3 in DNA: TGTGCCAGCAGCGTAGACATGAATGAAAAACTGTTTTTT.

This chain links TRBV5-1 with TRBJ1-2; TRBD1 matches at 8 bases. This CDR3 comprises 12 residues. The V segment lost 4 bases and the J segment 8 bases; nucleotides outside the gene matches: 4. Germline lookup yields CDR1 SGHRS and CDR2 YFSETQ. The DNA for the CDR3 is TGCGCCAGCAGCACTGACAGGGGCGGCTACACCTTC. This translates into CASSTDRGGYTF.

This clone was seen more than once but under ten times. The chain recombines TRBV9 with TRBJ2-2, with 9 bases matching TRBD2. Losses at the gene ends were 1 base for V and 5 bases for J; bases not matched to a gene: 9. The germline CDR1 and CDR2 sequences are SGDLS and YYNGEE. The CDR3 is made up of 17 amino acids. The CDR3 loop reads CASSVFPAGGKTGELFF. CDR3 in DNA: TGTGCCAGCAGCGTATTCCCAGCGGGGGGAAAAACCGGGGAGCTGTTTTTT.